One and the same sample provided the 27 T cell receptor beta chains below, sequenced in a study of shared clonotypes between healthy human individuals. TCRdb keeps only in-frame clones here, not all; method: immunoSEQ multiplex PCR. The data show some 95,000 clones, about 70% seen once. The sample was memory CD8+ T cells sorted from blood. Subset defined: CD45RO+ cells pooled with CCR7-negative TemRA cells. These TCRs come from a man aged 30 to 39 in good health.

This clone was seen a handful of times. The rearrangement links TRBV28 to TRBJ2-7, with 15 bases matching TRBD2. The CDR3 has 16 residues. V gave up 6 bases and J gave up 3 bases; unmatched junction bases: 6. Germline assignment: CDR1 MDHEN and CDR2 SYDVKM. The CDR3 sequence: CASSRTSGRASYEQYF. The CDR3, as DNA: TGTGCCAGCAGCCGGACTAGCGGGAGGGCCAGCTACGAGCAGTACTTC.

This clone was seen a few times. The chain has TRBV10-3 and TRBJ2-1; TRBD2 matches at 14 bases. V shed 0 bases, J shed 7 bases, and the junction held 17 bases outside the gene matches. The CDR3 sequence is 21 residues long. Germline values: CDR1 ENHRY, CDR2 SYGVKD. The CDR3 nucleotides read TGTGCCATCAGTGAGTCGGGGACAGGGGGACTAGCGGGAGCCAAGAGGAATGAGCAGTTCTTC. Its translation: CAISESGTGGLAGAKRNEQFF.

The table lists this clone with a few counts. The chain couples TRBV6-6 to TRBJ2-7, with D uncertain. Trimming cost V 6 bases and J 4 bases, with 10 bases left between them. CDR3 length: 12 residues. Per germline, CDR1 MNHNY and CDR2 SVGAGI (reference sequence). CDR3 sequence: CASRTDGYEQYF. CDR3 DNA: TGTGCCAGCAGGACGGACGGTTACGAGCAGTACTTC.

The V call is TRBV28, the J call TRBJ2-7, with 12 bases identical to TRBD2. V shed 5 bases, J shed 9 bases, and the junction held 17 bases outside the gene matches. The germline CDR1 and CDR2 sequences are MDHEN and SYDVKM. The CDR3 extends over 17 amino acids. In DNA form, the CDR3 reads TGTGCCAGCAGTCCTTCGGGATCTAGCGGGAGGGCCGTTATGCAGTACTTC. Translation gives CASSPSGSSGRAVMQYF. The variable domain in full, completed from reference TRBV28 and TRBJ2-7, reads DVKVTQSSRYLVKRTGEKVFLECVQDMDHENMFWYRQDPGLGLRLIYFSYDVKMKEKGDIPEGYSVSREKKERFSLILESASTNQTSMYLCASSPSGSSGRAVMQYFGPGTRLTVT.

This clone has ten or more counts. The J gene is TRBJ2-7, the V gene TRBV6-1; D remains ambiguous. Trimming cost V 8 bases and J 4 bases, with 9 bases left between them. The V gene's germline CDR1 is MNHNS and CDR2 SASEGT. The CDR3 contains 11 residues. The CDR3 nucleotides are TGTGCCAGCCCGAACAGTTACGAGCAGTACTTC. Encoded protein: CASPNSYEQYF.

The chain links TRBV6-1 to TRBJ2-5; 9 bases match TRBD2. J gave up 5 bases and V 1 base, and 8 bases lay outside the gene matches. CDR1 is MNHNS, CDR2 SASEGT, per germline. The CDR3 loop spans 16 amino acids. Here the CDR3 reads CASSEGRVAGAETQYF. The CDR3 region has the DNA TGTGCCAGCAGTGAAGGGCGTGTAGCGGGAGCGGAGACCCAGTACTTC.

The chain combines TRBV5-1 with TRBJ2-1; a weak D match, TRBD1 (5 bases). Trimming shortened V by 2 bases and J by 1 base, and 19 bases separated the two germline ends. The CDR3 runs 18 residues. In germline, CDR1 is SGHRS, CDR2 YFSETQ. This CDR3 reads CASSFGQGQHLSYNEQFF. The CDR3 DNA is TGCGCCAGCAGCTTTGGGCAGGGTCAGCATCTTTCCTACAATGAGCAGTTCTTC.

The chain recombines TRBV4-1 with TRBJ2-1; D unclear. The CDR3 consists of 14 residues. V lost 2 bases, J lost 7 bases, and 12 bases lay in between. Germline values: CDR1 MGHRA, CDR2 YSYEKL. The DNA for the CDR3 is TGCGCCAGCAGCCAATCTGGTTACAAAAATGAGCAGTTCTTC. Translating gives CASSQSGYKNEQFF.

This rearrangement joins TRBV5-4 to TRBJ2-7, with a possible D match to TRBD2 (6 bases). This CDR3 spans 11 amino acids. Germline V gene sequence: CDR1 SGHNT, CDR2 YYREEE (reference sequence). V was shortened by 0 bases and J by 10 bases, with 8 bases between the two germline ends. CDR3 coding DNA: TGTGCCAGCAGCTTGGGGGGGGATCAGTACTTC. It encodes CASSLGGDQYF. The entire variable domain, with the rest obtained from reference TRBV5-4 and TRBJ2-7, is as follows: ETGVTQSPTHLIKTRGQQVTLRCSSQSGHNTVSWYQQALGQGPQFIFQYYREEENGRGNFPPRFSGLQFPNYSSELNVNALELDDSALYLCASSLGGDQYFGPGTRLTVT.

V usage is TRBV7-3 and J usage is TRBJ2-7; the D gene is possibly TRBD2 (5 bases). Germline V CDR1 and CDR2: SGHTA, FQGTGA. The CDR3 is 14 residues long. Deletions cut 3 bases from V and 7 bases from J, with 16 bases between. The CDR3 is CASSFGSGSGEQYF. In DNA form, the CDR3 reads TGTGCCAGCAGCTTTGGGTCGGGGTCAGGTGAGCAGTACTTC.

This clone was recorded once. CDR3: CASSLTGHAGANVLTF. The DNA for the CDR3 is TGTGCCAGCAGTCTAACCGGACACGCTGGGGCCAACGTCCTGACTTTC. The chain is built from TRBV27 and TRBJ2-6, with D possibly TRBD1 on 5 matching bases. The CDR3 has 16 amino acids. V lost 5 bases to trimming and J lost 2 bases, with 13 bases between them. The germline V gene has CDR1 MNHEY and CDR2 SMNVEV (reference sequence). The entire variable domain, with the rest obtained from reference TRBV27 and TRBJ2-6, is as follows: EAQVTQNPRYLITVTGKKLTVTCSQNMNHEYMSWYRQDPGLGLRQIYYSMNVEVTDKGDVPEGYKVSRKEKRNFPLILESPSPNQTSLYFCASSLTGHAGANVLTFGAGSRLTVL.

This clone has ten or more counts. The sample has other DNA sequences that encode this CDR3 too. This rearrangement joins TRBV6-1 to TRBJ2-7; 10 bases agree with TRBD2. CDR1 is MNHNS and CDR2 is SASEGT in the germline V gene. After removal of 2 bases from V and 2 bases from J, the junction contained 3 bases not matched to a gene. The length of the CDR3 is 15 residues. The CDR3 here is CASSERLAGAYEQYF. The DNA for the CDR3 is TGTGCCAGCAGTGAAAGGCTAGCGGGAGCCTACGAGCAGTACTTC.

In its sample, this clone was seen a few times. This chain uses TRBV5-1 with TRBJ2-7, with D tentatively TRBD1 (5 bases). The germline V gene has CDR1 SGHRS and CDR2 YFSETQ. The CDR3 covers 13 residues. V was pared by 2 bases and J by 6 bases, with 12 bases between. CDR3 nucleotides: TGCGCCAGCAGCTTAAGACAGTTCAGCGAGCAGTACTTC. Protein: CASSLRQFSEQYF. The full variable domain, rest sourced from reference TRBV5-1 and TRBJ2-7, is KAGVTQTPRYLIKTRGQQVTLSCSPISGHRSVSWYQQTPGQGLQFLFEYFSETQRNKGNFPGRFSGRQFSNSRSEMNVSTLELGDSALYLCASSLRQFSEQYFGPGTRLTVT.

This clone was seen more than once but under ten times. This chain links TRBV5-1 with TRBJ2-7; 14 bases are shared with TRBD2. CDR1 and CDR2 (germline): SGHRS, YFSETQ. The CDR3 length is 20 residues. J lost 3 bases, V lost 3 bases, and 17 bases had no gene match. CDR3 amino acids: CASSSPPGTSGRQFFYEQYF. CDR3 DNA sequence: TGCGCCAGCAGCTCCCCCCCCGGGACTAGCGGGAGACAATTCTTCTACGAGCAGTACTTC.

The chain is built from TRBV5-4 and TRBJ2-2, with D unclear. Trimming pared 1 base from V and 3 bases from J, leaving 10 bases between. Germline values: CDR1 SGHNT, CDR2 YYREEE (reference sequence). This CDR3 has 15 amino acids. The CDR3 sequence is CASSLYGSYTGELFF. CDR3 nucleotide sequence: TGTGCCAGCAGCTTGTACGGCAGCTACACCGGGGAGCTGTTTTTT.

V gene TRBV19 combines with J gene TRBJ2-1; 10 bases are shared with TRBD2. Germline V lookup: CDR1 LNHDA, CDR2 SQIVND (reference sequence). The J segment lost 5 bases and the V segment lost 6 bases, leaving 7 bases of the junction unmatched. CDR3 length: 15 amino acids. The CDR3 sequence: CASRPPGLAHNEQFF. As DNA, the CDR3 is TGTGCCAGTAGGCCGCCGGGACTAGCGCACAATGAGCAGTTCTTC.

With regard to this clone: A much larger clone is a single base away; this may be a read error. The sample holds other DNA sequences that translate to the same CDR3. The gene calls are TRBV6-1 and TRBJ1-5; D is ambiguous. Germline loops: CDR1 MNHNS, CDR2 SASEGT. This CDR3 is built from 14 residues. In nucleotides, the CDR3 is TGTGCCAGTAGTGCTGAATCGTGGGATCAGCCCCAGCATTTT. Residues: CASSAESWDQPQHF.

The chain uses TRBV7-2 and TRBJ2-7, with 9 positions matching TRBD1. From germline, CDR1 is SGHTA and CDR2 FQGNSA. The CDR3 has 16 amino acids. J was trimmed by 4 bases and V by 0 bases; bases with no gene match: 7. The CDR3 DNA reads TGTGCCAGCAGCTTAGCGTCCGGGACAGGGTGGTACGAGCAGTACTTC. It translates to CASSLASGTGWYEQYF.

CDR3 amino acids: CASSLKGSSYEQYF. Here the CDR3 DNA reads TGTGCCAGCAGTTTAAAAGGGAGCTCCTACGAGCAGTACTTC. This chain links TRBV27 with TRBJ2-7; a weak D match, TRBD2 (5 bases). This CDR3 has 14 residues. CDR1 is MNHEY, CDR2 SMNVEV, per germline (reference sequence). The germline V and J ends were trimmed by 2 bases and 0 bases, with 8 bases remaining between them.

V usage is TRBV2 and J usage is TRBJ2-7; unclear D gene. Germline lookup yields CDR1 SNHLY and CDR2 FYNNEI. V gave up 4 bases and J gave up 2 bases, with 12 bases separating them. This CDR3 is 14 amino acids long. CDR3 in amino acids: CASSARLSAYEQYF. CDR3 nucleotides: TGTGCCAGCAGTGCCAGGCTGTCCGCCTACGAGCAGTACTTC. The whole variable domain, remainder taken from reference TRBV2 and TRBJ2-7, is EPEVTQTPSHQVTQMGQEVILRCVPISNHLYFYWYRQILGQKVEFLVSFYNNEISEKSEIFDDQFSVERPDGSNFTLKIRSTKLEDSAMYFCASSARLSAYEQYFGPGTRLTVT.

The CDR3 nucleotides are TGTGCCAGCAGCTCGCACCCCCTAGCGGGGGGAACTAATGAGCAGTTCTTC. The encoded protein is CASSSHPLAGGTNEQFF. The chain joins TRBV7-9 to TRBJ2-1, with TRBD2 matching over 11 bases. The CDR3 is 17 amino acids. The ends lost 4 bases at V and 7 bases at J; junction bases unmatched: 12. From germline, CDR1 is SEHNR and CDR2 FQNEAQ (reference sequence).

This clone was seen a single time. This chain links TRBV6-4 with TRBJ2-3; D remains ambiguous. The CDR3 runs 14 residues. Trimming shortened V by 3 bases and J by 2 bases, and 9 bases separated the two germline ends. Germline assignment: CDR1 MRHNA and CDR2 SNTAGT. The CDR3 DNA reads TGTGCCAGCAGTGAAGGGAAAGACACAGATACGCAGTATTTT. This encodes CASSEGKDTDTQYF.

The chain recombines TRBV6-5 with TRBJ1-2; no definite D call. CDR3 size: 13 residues. With 3 bases removed from V and 8 bases from J, the gap between germline ends came to 13 bases. Looked up from germline, CDR1 is MNHEY and CDR2 is SVGAGI. DNA of the CDR3: TGTGCCAGCAGTTATACCGGCAGTCGCGGCTACACCTTC. This sequence encodes CASSYTGSRGYTF.

The V gene is TRBV10-2, the J gene TRBJ2-7; no clear D gene. Trimming pared 3 bases from V and 2 bases from J, leaving 8 bases between. Germline CDR1 WSHSY, CDR2 SAAADI. The CDR3 runs 13 residues. The CDR3 loop reads CASSDFSPYEQYF. CDR3 bases: TGCGCCAGCAGTGATTTCTCTCCCTACGAGCAGTACTTC.

The rearrangement joins TRBV4-3 to TRBJ2-1, with D perhaps TRBD2 (6 bases). The V and J ends lost 4 bases and 2 bases respectively, with 15 bases between them. Looked up from germline, CDR1 is LGHNA and CDR2 is YSLEER. The CDR3 loop spans 16 amino acids. CDR3 loop: CASSRERSGPYNEQFF. CDR3 DNA sequence: TGCGCCAGCAGCCGAGAGAGGAGCGGGCCCTACAATGAGCAGTTCTTC.

The chain employs TRBV27 and TRBJ1-1; no clear D. Germline loops: CDR1 MNHEY, CDR2 SMNVEV (reference sequence). This CDR3 contains 17 residues. Between the trimmed V and J ends, which lost 4 bases and 0 bases, there was a span of 18 bases. The CDR3 nucleotides read TGTGCCAGCAGTTATTTCGGTGCATCTGGGTTGAACACTGAAGCTTTCTTT. It specifies CASSYFGASGLNTEAFF.

The rearrangement uses TRBV27 and TRBJ2-3, with a weak D call TRBD1 (6 bases). There are 16 residues in the CDR3. Germline lookup yields CDR1 MNHEY and CDR2 SMNVEV (reference sequence). V was trimmed by 0 bases and J by 3 bases, leaving 13 bases between them. The CDR3 loop reads CASSLSSGALTDTQYF. The CDR3 DNA reads TGTGCCAGCAGTTTATCGTCAGGGGCACTGACAGATACGCAGTATTTT.